This T cell receptor beta chain stems from a study of blood T cell repertoires in COVID-19 (dated by TCRdb to 2020 to 2022). Concerning the study at large: Samples covering the acute and convalescent phases of COVID-19 were provided by collaborators in the United States, Italy and Spain. The prospective study material was composed of cDNA or gDNA derived from T cells, B-cell-depleted T cells, or PBMCs. Subjects who had been exposed to COVID-19, were actively infected with it, or had recovered from it provided the deeply sampled blood TCRbeta repertoires that made up the dataset. The repertoires were released in a freely available public database intended as a resource for research on the immune response to SARS-CoV-2. Samples came from the ongoing ImmuneRACE study (first 160 participants) plus 1,254 subjects from 6 global collaborators. A de-identified subject ID, COVID-19 status, age in years and sex were almost always included in the sample metadata. HLA class I and class II types, where available, came from metadata supplied by the sample provider rather than from assay-based typing.

The CDR1 and CDR2 encoded by the germline V gene are MDHEN and SYDVKM. From the cysteine up to the phenylalanine, the CDR3 has a length of 14 residues. CDR3 DNA is the only sequence kept; it has 42 bases, read in frame from the first base. V is trimmed back by 5 bases and J by 2 bases, and the junction contains 5 bases that no gene match accounts for. TCRbeta CDR3 regions were amplified from genomic DNA using the immunoSEQ Assay, a bias-controlled multiplex PCR. The authors' pipeline ran thus. Nucleated cell counts per sample were estimated from amplification of reference gene primers within the assay. To quantify the absolute abundance of each unique TCRbeta CDR3 rearrangement, sequence reads were collapsed and filtered. Productive Simpson clonality was computed per sample as the square root of Simpson's diversity index over productive rearrangements. In its TCRdb copy, this immuneACCESS table keeps in-frame sequences only and misses some clones. Where compared with another copy, unresolved V genes explain less than half of these, and the others have no known cause. V and J calls plus clone size are reproduced from that table; the DNA served to infer D and trimming. The sample yields about 110,000 clones; 75% to 85% were counted once. Jointly, the top ten make up more than 15% of the sample.

Overall study results and their limits: How much clinical and demographic metadata was included differed by source and by participant, and the metadata was provided uncurated.

Collaborating institutions collected whole blood in K2EDTA tubes following their own protocols. For TCRbeta analysis, collaborators shipped samples as frozen whole blood, isolated PBMCs, or DNA extracted from either of those sample types. Turning to this clone: Its binding antigen is unknown. Base qualities are not recorded, but no much larger clone differs from it by a single base.

The TCR originated in a woman in her sixties with acute or convalescent COVID-19. The chain joins TRBV28 to TRBJ2-7, and TRBD1 matches 8 of the central bases. Sequencing was done on a sample of peripheral blood. The DNA sequence is as follows: TGTGCCAGCAGTCTGGGACAGGCTCCCTACGAGCAGTACTTC. Protein translation: CASSLGQAPYEQYF.